This T cell receptor (beta chain) was recorded in a study of a mutant IDH1 vaccine in newly diagnosed glioma. In the study overall: Eight vaccinations went to patients in weeks 1, 3, 5, 7, 11, 15, 19, 23. The earlier regimen, radiotherapy, temozolomide, or both, was most often both.

Study results and limitations: Altogether, 80% to 95% of patients exhibited vaccine-induced immune responses.

Time point described: week 23, last vaccination. The investigators gave 300 ug of mutant IDH1 20-mer peptide in each vaccine dose, together with topical imiquimod. Donor diagnoses consisted of new WHO grade 3 or 4 IDH1-mutant, ATRX-lost astrocytomas. Concerning this clone itself: The target antigen is unknown.

Germline assignment: CDR1 MDHEN and CDR2 SYDVKM. With 5 bases clipped from V and 1 base from J, the junction kept 17 bases outside the gene matches. CDR3 length equals 20 residues. The table came from immunoSEQ multiplex PCR; TCRdb's copy has only in-frame clones and leaves some out. The sample has roughly 74,000 clones, more than 80% seen once; the top ten hold roughly 0.74%. This material consisted of PBMCs, taken from a glioma patient whose treatment included an IDH1 peptide vaccine. This receptor was obtained from a woman in her 50s with glioma. This chain uses TRBV28 with TRBJ1-4, with 9 bases aligning to TRBD1. CDR3: CASSIPSGTGLVETNEKLFF. As DNA, the CDR3 is TGTGCCAGCAGTATACCTTCTGGGACAGGGTTGGTTGAAACTAATGAAAAACTGTTTTTT.